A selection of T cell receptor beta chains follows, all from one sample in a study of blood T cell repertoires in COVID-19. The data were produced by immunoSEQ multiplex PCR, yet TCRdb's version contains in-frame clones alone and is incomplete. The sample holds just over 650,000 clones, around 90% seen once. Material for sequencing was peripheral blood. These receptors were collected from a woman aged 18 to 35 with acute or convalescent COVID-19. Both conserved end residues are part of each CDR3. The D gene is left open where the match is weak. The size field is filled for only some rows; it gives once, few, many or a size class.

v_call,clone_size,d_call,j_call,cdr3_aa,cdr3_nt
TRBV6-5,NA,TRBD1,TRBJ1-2,CASSWTQGTNYGYTF,TGTGCCAGCAGTTGGACACAGGGGACCAACTATGGCTACACCTTC
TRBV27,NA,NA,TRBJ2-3,CASSLEVGGGGDTQYF,TGTGCCAGCAGTTTAGAGGTGGGGGGAGGGGGAGATACGCAGTATTTT
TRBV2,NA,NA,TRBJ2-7,CASSPQGQGYYEQYF,TGTGCCAGCAGTCCCCAAGGGCAGGGATACTACGAGCAGTACTTC
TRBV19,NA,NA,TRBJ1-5,CASRKGRVLIQPQHF,TGTGCCAGTAGAAAGGGGAGGGTTTTAATTCAGCCCCAGCATTTT
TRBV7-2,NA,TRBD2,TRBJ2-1,CASTRPGLAGGSSYNEQFF,TGTGCCAGCACCCGACCGGGACTAGCGGGGGGGAGCTCCTACAATGAGCAGTTCTTC
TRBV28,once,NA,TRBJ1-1,CASNPSLPTEAFF,TGTGCCAGCAACCCCTCACTACCTACTGAAGCTTTCTTT
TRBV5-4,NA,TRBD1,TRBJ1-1,CASSPTGDGNTEAFF,TGTGCCAGCAGCCCGACAGGGGACGGGAACACTGAAGCTTTCTTT
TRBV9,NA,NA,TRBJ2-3,CASSVARGGSTDTQYF,TGTGCCAGCAGCGTAGCTCGGGGAGGAAGCACAGATACGCAGTATTTT
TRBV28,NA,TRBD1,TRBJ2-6,CASSLYSGQGRRANVLTF,TGTGCCAGCAGTTTATATTCGGGACAGGGTAGGAGGGCCAACGTCCTGACTTTC
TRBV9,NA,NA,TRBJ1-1,CASSPETGGNTEAFF,TGTGCCAGCAGCCCAGAAACCGGGGGGAACACTGAAGCTTTCTTT
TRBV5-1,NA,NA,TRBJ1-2,CASSAATGSGVYGYTF,TGCGCCAGCAGCGCGGCGACAGGATCAGGGGTCTATGGCTACACCTTC
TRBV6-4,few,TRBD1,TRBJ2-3,CASSDSPGQGTDTQYF,TGTGCCAGCAGTGACTCCCCGGGACAGGGTACCGATACGCAGTATTTT
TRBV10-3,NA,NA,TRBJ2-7,CAIEGDESYEQYF,TGTGCCATTGAGGGGGACGAGTCCTACGAGCAGTACTTC
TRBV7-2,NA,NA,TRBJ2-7,CASSLQRGSSYEQYF,TGTGCCAGCAGCTTACAAAGAGGGAGCTCCTACGAGCAGTACTTC
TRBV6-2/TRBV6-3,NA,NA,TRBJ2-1,CASSYPYLDSDEQFF,TGTGCCAGCAGTTACCCCTATCTTGATAGTGATGAGCAGTTCTTC
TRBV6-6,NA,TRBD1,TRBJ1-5,CASSYSYRGLGQPQHF,TGTGCCAGCAGTTACTCCTACAGGGGGCTCGGTCAGCCCCAGCATTTT
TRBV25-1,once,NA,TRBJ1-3,CASSDPAGNTIYF,TGTGCCAGCAGTGATCCGGCTGGAAACACCATATATTTT
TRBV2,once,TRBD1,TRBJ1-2,CASSRTDRAFF,TGTGCCAGCAGCCGCACCGACAGGGCTTTCTTC
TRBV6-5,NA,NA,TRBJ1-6,CASSYRTNSNSPLHF,TGTGCCAGCAGTTACCGGACAAACTCTAATTCACCCCTCCACTTT
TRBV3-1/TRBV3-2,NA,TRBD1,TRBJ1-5,CASSPHLLGRGPRQPQHF,TGTGCCAGCAGTCCCCATCTATTAGGCAGGGGGCCTCGGCAGCCCCAGCATTTT
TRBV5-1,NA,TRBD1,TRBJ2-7,CASSPTTGGGSYEQYF,TGCGCCAGCAGCCCCACGACAGGGGGAGGGTCCTACGAGCAGTACTTC
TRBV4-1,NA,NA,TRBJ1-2,CASSPPGVPGYTF,TGCGCCAGCAGCCCCCCCGGGGTTCCTGGCTACACCTTC
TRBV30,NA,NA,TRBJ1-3,CAWTARVKLGNTIYF,TGTGCCTGGACCGCCAGGGTCAAGCTCGGAAACACCATATATTTT
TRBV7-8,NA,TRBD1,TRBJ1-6,CASSYDKGALNSPLHF,TGTGCCAGCAGTTACGACAAGGGGGCTCTTAATTCACCCCTCCACTTT
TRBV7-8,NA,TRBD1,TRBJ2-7,CASSLGGQGAENTYEQYF,TGTGCCAGCAGCTTAGGGGGACAGGGGGCGGAAAATACCTACGAGCAGTACTTC
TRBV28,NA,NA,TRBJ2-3,CASSFLAGTDTQYF,TGTGCCAGCAGTTTTTTAGCGGGCACAGATACGCAGTATTTT
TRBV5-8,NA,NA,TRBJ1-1,CASSLGSFMNTEAFF,TGTGCCAGCAGCTTGGGTTCATTCATGAACACTGAAGCTTTCTTT
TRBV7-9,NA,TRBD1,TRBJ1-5,CASSLAGTGSENQPQHF,TGTGCCAGCAGCTTAGCTGGGACAGGGTCCGAGAATCAGCCCCAGCATTTT
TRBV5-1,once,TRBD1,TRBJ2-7,CASSYRGHSAYEQYF,TGCGCCAGCAGCTACAGGGGACATTCGGCCTACGAGCAGTACTTC
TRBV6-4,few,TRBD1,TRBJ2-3,CASSSGTGETDTQYF,TGTGCCAGCAGCTCCGGGACAGGGGAGACAGATACGCAGTATTTT
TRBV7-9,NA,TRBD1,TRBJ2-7,CASSLGQGIYEQYF,TGTGCCAGCAGCTTAGGACAGGGAATATACGAGCAGTACTTC
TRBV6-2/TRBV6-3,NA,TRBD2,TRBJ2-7,CASSRLAGGSYEQYF,TGTGCCAGCAGCCGATTAGCGGGGGGTTCCTACGAGCAGTACTTC
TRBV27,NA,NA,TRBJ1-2,CASSLEGGHGYTF,TGTGCCAGCAGTTTGGAGGGAGGTCATGGCTACACCTTC
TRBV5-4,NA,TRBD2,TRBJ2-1,CASSMTSGAYNEQFF,TGTGCCAGCAGCATGACTAGCGGGGCTTACAATGAGCAGTTCTTC
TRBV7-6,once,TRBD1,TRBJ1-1,CASSLRSRDRGSLNLFTEAFF,TGTGCCAGCAGCTTACGTTCTAGGGACAGGGGTTCGTTAAACCTATTCACTGAAGCTTTCTTT
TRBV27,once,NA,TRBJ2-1,CASSQFNEQFF,TGTGCCAGCAGTCAATTCAATGAGCAGTTCTTC
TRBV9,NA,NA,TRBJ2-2,CASSVVVGGLNTGELFF,TGTGCCAGCAGCGTAGTTGTCGGGGGGCTTAACACCGGGGAGCTGTTTTTT
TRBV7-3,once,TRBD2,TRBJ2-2,CASSQTTPGLADIGELFF,TGTGCCAGCAGCCAAACCACACCGGGACTAGCGGATATCGGGGAGCTGTTTTTT
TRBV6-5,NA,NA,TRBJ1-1,CASRNIREAFF,TGTGCCAGCAGAAACATAAGAGAAGCTTTCTTT
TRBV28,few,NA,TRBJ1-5,CASSLPAGLQPQHF,TGTGCCAGCAGCCTACCGGCAGGCCTACAGCCCCAGCATTTT
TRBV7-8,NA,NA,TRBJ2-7,CASSYASWFEQYF,TGTGCCAGCAGCTATGCGTCATGGTTCGAGCAGTACTTC
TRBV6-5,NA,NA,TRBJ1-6,CASRRSSYNSPLHF,TGTGCCAGCAGGCGTAGCTCCTATAATTCACCCCTCCACTTT
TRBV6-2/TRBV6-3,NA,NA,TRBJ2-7,CASSYAGLYEQYF,TGTGCCAGCAGTTACGCAGGGCTCTACGAGCAGTACTTC
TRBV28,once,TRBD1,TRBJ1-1,CASSLYGTGDTEAFF,TGTGCCAGCAGTTTATACGGGACAGGGGACACTGAAGCTTTCTTT
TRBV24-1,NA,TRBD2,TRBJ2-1,CATSDPIAGGYNEQFF,TGTGCCACCAGTGATCCCATAGCGGGGGGTTACAATGAGCAGTTCTTC
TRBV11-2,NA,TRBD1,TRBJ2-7,CASSLEMGQGSYEQYF,TGTGCCAGCAGCTTAGAAATGGGACAGGGATCCTACGAGCAGTACTTC
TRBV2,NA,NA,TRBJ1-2,CASSGDTTGGYTF,TGTGCCAGCAGCGGGGATACGACCGGTGGCTACACCTTC
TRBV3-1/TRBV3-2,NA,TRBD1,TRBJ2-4,CASSQAPLRGGMAKNIQYF,TGTGCCAGCAGCCAAGCCCCTCTCAGAGGGGGCATGGCCAAAAACATTCAGTACTTC
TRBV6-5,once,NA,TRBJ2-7,CASSYGGSGLSYEQYF,TGTGCCAGCAGTTACGGAGGATCGGGACTTTCCTACGAGCAGTACTTC
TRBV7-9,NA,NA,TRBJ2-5,CASSPPLSQQETQYF,TGTGCCAGCAGCCCACCCTTATCCCAGCAAGAGACCCAGTACTTC
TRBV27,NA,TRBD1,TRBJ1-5,CASSLDRGGNQPQHF,TGTGCCAGCAGTCTCGACAGGGGAGGCAATCAGCCCCAGCATTTT
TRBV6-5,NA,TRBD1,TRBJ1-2,CASSLGGSYGYTF,TGTGCCAGCAGCTTAGGGGGCAGCTATGGCTACACCTTC
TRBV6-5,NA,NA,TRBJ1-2,CACGAIGYGYTF,TGTGCCTGCGGGGCTATTGGCTATGGCTACACCTTC
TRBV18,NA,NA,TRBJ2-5,CASSPVAYGETQYF,TGTGCCAGCTCACCGGTGGCGTACGGGGAGACCCAGTACTTC
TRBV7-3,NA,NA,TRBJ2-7,CASSLGASYEQYF,TGTGCCAGCAGCTTAGGGGCCTCCTACGAGCAGTACTTC
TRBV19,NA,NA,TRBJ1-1,CASSLDGRPRMNTEAFF,TGTGCCAGTAGTCTCGACGGGAGACCCAGGATGAACACTGAAGCTTTCTTT
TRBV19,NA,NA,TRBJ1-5,CASSIATGSGNQPQHF,TGTGCCAGTAGTATAGCTACAGGGAGTGGCAATCAGCCCCAGCATTTT
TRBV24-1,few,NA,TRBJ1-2,CATSDGLGSHGYTF,TGTGCCACCAGTGATGGACTCGGCTCGCATGGCTACACCTTC
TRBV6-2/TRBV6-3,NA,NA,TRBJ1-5,CASSNDRQPQHF,TGTGCCAGCAGTAACGACAGACAGCCCCAGCATTTT
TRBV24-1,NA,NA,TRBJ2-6,CATSDPPGVSGSGANVLTF,TGTGCCACCAGTGACCCACCCGGAGTAAGCGGTTCTGGGGCCAACGTCCTGACTTTC